The clone carrying this TCR beta chain has a count of ten or more. This entry is derived from a study of CD8+CD57+ T cells in acquired aplastic anemia. Overall study context: The study obtained an average of 3.2 ug of DNA from sorted CD4+ and CD8+ cells.

Researchers used genomic DNA as the template to profile TCR beta VDJ and CDR3. TCRdb analysed the reads with MiXCR anew, one entry per CDR3 protein. The sample yields about 270,000 distinct CDR3 sequences, approximately 56% seen once. Germline CDR1 and CDR2: SEHNR and FQNEAQ (reference sequence). Trimming stripped 5 bases from V and 4 bases from J, with 11 bases between. The CDR3 is 13 residues long. V is TRBV7-9 and J is TRBJ1-2; D is possibly TRBD1 (5 bases). The receptor was isolated from a human donor with severe aplastic anemia or a healthy control (not recorded which). The sample taken for sequencing was sorted CD4+, CD8+, or CD8+CD57+ T cells (not recorded which) from PBMCs. Written as DNA, the CDR3 is TGTGCCAGCAGCCCAGGGTCTGTCTATGGCTACACCTTC. Its protein is CASSPGSVYGYTF.